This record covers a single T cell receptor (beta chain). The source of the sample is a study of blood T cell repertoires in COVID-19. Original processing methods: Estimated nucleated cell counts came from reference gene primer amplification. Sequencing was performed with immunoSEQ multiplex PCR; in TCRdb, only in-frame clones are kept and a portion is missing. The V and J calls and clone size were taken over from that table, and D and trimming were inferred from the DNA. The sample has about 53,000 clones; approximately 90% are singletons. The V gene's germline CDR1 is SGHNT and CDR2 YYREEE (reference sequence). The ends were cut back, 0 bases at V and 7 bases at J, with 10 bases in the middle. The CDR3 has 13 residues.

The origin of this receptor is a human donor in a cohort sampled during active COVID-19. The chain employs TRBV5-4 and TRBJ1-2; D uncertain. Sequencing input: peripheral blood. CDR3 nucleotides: TGTGCCAGCAGCTTGGACATTGGAGGTGGCTACACCTTC. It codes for CASSLDIGGGYTF.